This is a list of T cell receptor beta chains from one sample in a study of control samples from healthy donors and cancer patients. Assay: immunoSEQ multiplex PCR; the TCRdb copy retains only in-frame clones and omits some. The sample records approximately 54,000 clones, 88% being singletons. The source material was PBMCs. Source of these receptors: a man aged 45-60 years with head and neck cancer. Both conserved end residues are part of each CDR3. D genes are given only for firm matches. For some rows the clone size is stated as once, few or many, or as a class when expanded; others skip it.

j_gene | abundance | d_gene | v_gene | CDR3nt | CDR3aa
TRBJ2-7 | - | - | TRBV19 | TGTGCCAGTAGTTTAGACCCCCACTACGAGCAGTACTTC | CASSLDPHYEQYF
TRBJ2-5 | - | TRBD2 | TRBV4-1 | TGCGCCAGCTCCCCCAACGGGGGGAGGCTACAGTACTTC | CASSPNGGRLQYF
TRBJ2-7 | - | TRBD1 | TRBV6-1 | TGTGCCAGCAGTGCTTCGCGGGGGACAGGGACCAACGAGCAGTACTTC | CASSASRGTGTNEQYF
TRBJ2-2 | - | TRBD2 | TRBV7-6 | TGTGCCAGCAGCTCTAGCGTAAGCGGGATCACCGGGGAGCTGTTTTTT | CASSSSVSGITGELFF
TRBJ1-4 | - | - | TRBV4-1 | TGCGCCAGCAGCCAAGATCATGGAACTAATGAAAAACTGTTTTTT | CASSQDHGTNEKLFF
TRBJ2-7 | - | - | TRBV28 | TGTGCCAGCAGTTTTCGGGGGTCGGGTATCTCCTACGAGCAGTACTTC | CASSFRGSGISYEQYF
TRBJ2-7 | - | - | TRBV21-1 | TGTGCCAGCAGCAAAGGGGCGACTAGCGGGGACTCCTACGAGCAGTACTTC | CASSKGATSGDSYEQYF
TRBJ1-1 | - | - | TRBV3-1/TRBV3-2 | TGTGCCAGCAGCCAAGATAGGGGTTGGATGATGAACACTGAAGCTTTCTTT | CASSQDRGWMMNTEAFF
TRBJ2-1 | - | - | TRBV5-1 | TGCGCCAGCAGCCTCCGGGACTCGAACAATGAGCAGTTCTTC | CASSLRDSNNEQFF
TRBJ1-4 | - | TRBD1 | TRBV7-7 | TGTGCCAGCAGCCCAGGACAGGGTTCTGAAAAACTGTTTTTT | CASSPGQGSEKLFF
TRBJ2-3 | - | TRBD2 | TRBV9 | TGTGCCAGCGGCCCGGGACTACGCACAGATACGCAGTATTTT | CASGPGLRTDTQYF
TRBJ2-3 | - | - | TRBV5-1 | TGCGCCAGCAGCGCGGGGATCCAACTAGCCGCAGATACGCAGTATTTT | CASSAGIQLAADTQYF
TRBJ2-7 | few | - | TRBV10-3 | TGTGCCATCAGTGAGCGGGCTGAATCCTACGAGCAGTACTTC | CAISERAESYEQYF
TRBJ1-5 | - | TRBD1 | TRBV7-2 | TGTGCCAGCAGCCTAGGACAGGGCCCTCAGCCCCAGCATTTT | CASSLGQGPQPQHF